This paragraph covers one T cell receptor (beta chain) sequence. V was cut by 3 bases and J by 2 bases, with 4 bases left in between. This CDR3 is built from 12 residues. This entry is derived from a study of CD4 T cells in relation to SARS-CoV-2 and coronaviruses. Data came from immunoSEQ multiplex PCR; TCRdb stores just in-frame clones and leaves some out. The sample consists of tens of thousands of clones, 80% to 90% of them appearing once. This chain joins TRBV12-3 or TRBV12-4 and TRBJ2-5; D remains ambiguous. The sample consisted of memory CD4+ T cells from PBMCs. The sequence came from an adult with COVID-19. The CDR3 DNA reads TGTGCCAGCAGTTTGAGGCAAGAGACCCAGTACTTC. Translation: CASSLRQETQYF.